This T cell receptor beta chain was obtained from a study of beta chain features in type 1 diabetes. The CDR3 covers 11 residues. CDR1 and CDR2 (germline): ENHRY, SYGVKD. V dropped 9 bases and J dropped 4 bases, with 9 bases sitting between them. As every portion of the isolated RNA was reverse transcribed, the sequencing read expressed TCRB transcripts. Reads from naive, central memory and regulatory T cell samples averaged approximately 3.7 million. TCRdb's table, derived via immunoSEQ multiplex PCR, lists solely in-frame clones and lacks some. The sample contains 400,000 to 600,000 clones, approximately 28% of which appear only once.

Source material: naive CD4+ T cells from blood. This TCR was sampled from a man between 18 and 29 years old in good health. The V gene is TRBV10-3, the J gene TRBJ1-1, with D perhaps TRBD1 (6 bases). This CDR3 is CAISQGTEAFF. The CDR3 nucleotides read TGTGCCATTTCACAGGGCACTGAAGCTTTCTTT.